These T cell receptor beta chains were read from a single sample in a study of vaccination effects on CD4 cells after COVID-19. No antigen has been identified for these receptors. Repertoires were generated with immunoSEQ multiplex PCR, while TCRdb's copy carries only in-frame clones and drops some. Of fewer than 65,000 clones in the sample, roughly 75% were seen once. The specimen was CD4+ T cells from PBMCs cultured with HCoV-OC43 spike peptides, collected before COVID-19 vaccination. The receptors come from a human donor who received a COVID-19 vaccine. Both conserved end residues are part of each CDR3. D genes are given only for firm matches. Only part of the rows carry a size: once, few, many, or a class if the clone is expanded.

TRBV3-1/TRBV3-2,-,-,TRBJ2-2,TGTGCCAGCAGCCAAACAGCCACCGGGGAGCTGTTTTTT,CASSQTATGELFF
TRBV2,-,-,TRBJ2-3,TGTGCCAGCAAGGTCGGGGAAGATACGCAGTATTTT,CASKVGEDTQYF
TRBV6-2/TRBV6-3,-,-,TRBJ2-4,TGTGCCAGCAGTTACGGGCAGACACTAGCCAAAAACATTCAGTACTTC,CASSYGQTLAKNIQYF
TRBV27,-,TRBD1,TRBJ2-2,TGTGCCAGCAGTTACGACAGGGGGCACGACACCGGGGAGCTGTTTTTT,CASSYDRGHDTGELFF
TRBV6-5,once,-,TRBJ2-5,TGTGCCAGCAGGGGACAACCAGTACAACAAGAGACCCAGTACTTC,CASRGQPVQQETQYF
TRBV6-1,-,-,TRBJ1-6,TGTGCCAGCAGTGAATTCGCCCTTCGGATGGGTTCACCCCTCCACTTT,CASSEFALRMGSPLHF
TRBV7-2,once,-,TRBJ2-5,TGTGCCAGCAGCTTCTCGGCAGGCCAAGAGACCCAGTACTTC,CASSFSAGQETQYF
TRBV28,-,-,TRBJ1-2,TGTGCCAGCATTACCGGGACGGCTTTCTATGGCTACACCTTC,CASITGTAFYGYTF
TRBV4-1,-,TRBD1,TRBJ1-2,TGCGCCAGCAGCCAAGCTGGCAGGGGGGTCTATGGCTACACCTTC,CASSQAGRGVYGYTF
TRBV18,-,TRBD2,TRBJ2-5,TGTGCCAGCTCACTAAAACCCGGACTAGCGGACCAAGAGACCCAGTACTTC,CASSLKPGLADQETQYF
TRBV9,-,-,TRBJ1-2,TGTGCCAGCAGCTCCTCCGGAACGGTTAACTATGGCTACACCTTC,CASSSSGTVNYGYTF
TRBV5-4,-,-,TRBJ2-3,TGTGCCAGCAGCTTGGGGGGGACTGCCGTAGATACGCAGTATTTT,CASSLGGTAVDTQYF
TRBV5-1,-,TRBD2,TRBJ2-5,TGCGCCAGCAGCTCCTTACCCGGACTAGCTGTCCAAGAGACCCAGTACTTC,CASSSLPGLAVQETQYF
TRBV5-1,-,-,TRBJ1-1,TGCGCCAGCAGCCCGAGTAGGTTAGGTTTCACTGAAGCTTTCTTT,CASSPSRLGFTEAFF
TRBV27,few,TRBD1,TRBJ1-6,TGTGCCAGCAGTGTGACAGGGCTTTCACCCCTCCACTTT,CASSVTGLSPLHF
TRBV7-2,few,-,TRBJ1-1,TGTGCCAGCAGCTTACAGGGACTGAACACTGAAGCTTTCTTT,CASSLQGLNTEAFF
TRBV12-3/TRBV12-4,-,-,TRBJ2-5,TGTGCCAGCAGTTTTAGTGAGACCCAGTACTTC,CASSFSETQYF
TRBV5-1,-,TRBD2,TRBJ2-3,TGCGCCAGCAGCTTGGCCCTAGCGGGGGGTACCGGGGATACGCAGTATTTT,CASSLALAGGTGDTQYF
TRBV7-9,-,-,TRBJ2-2,TGTGCCAGCAGCCCCCGTGGAGGGTTGAACACCGGGGAGCTGTTTTTT,CASSPRGGLNTGELFF
TRBV5-1,-,TRBD2,TRBJ2-5,TGCGCCAGCAGCTTGGCGGCGACTAGCGGGGGGGCAGAGACCCAGTACTTC,CASSLAATSGGAETQYF
TRBV7-2,few,TRBD2,TRBJ2-1,TGTGCCAGCTCTACTAGCGGGGGGAGGAATGAGCAGTTCTTC,CASSTSGGRNEQFF
TRBV19,-,TRBD2,TRBJ2-3,TGTGCCAGTAGTGATGATCGTGCTAGCGGGGGGGCGACAGATACGCAGTATTTT,CASSDDRASGGATDTQYF
TRBV2,-,TRBD1,TRBJ2-5,TGTGCCAGCAGATCAGGACAGGGGGTAGGGCGGGAGACCCAGTACTTC,CASRSGQGVGRETQYF
TRBV2,-,-,TRBJ2-5,TGTGCCAGCAGTGAAGTCGTAAGGTGGGAGACCCAGTACTTC,CASSEVVRWETQYF
TRBV7-3,-,-,TRBJ1-5,TGTGCCAGCAGCCCCCGCTCAGGGTTGGATCAGCCCCAGCATTTT,CASSPRSGLDQPQHF
TRBV30,-,-,TRBJ2-3,TGTGCCTGGAGTGTGGGAGATACGCAGTATTTT,CAWSVGDTQYF
TRBV7-3,few,TRBD2,TRBJ2-2,TGTGCCAGCAGCTCCCCGGGACTAGGGGGGACCGGGGAGCTGTTTTTT,CASSSPGLGGTGELFF
TRBV2,-,-,TRBJ2-3,TGTGCCAGCAGGGGCACAGATACGCAGTATTTT,CASRGTDTQYF
TRBV7-3,-,TRBD2,TRBJ2-5,TGTGCCAGCAGCTTTGCGGGGGGGCGGATGGAGACCCAGTACTTC,CASSFAGGRMETQYF
TRBV6-5,-,-,TRBJ2-3,TGTGCCAGCAGAAGGACTTCTAGCACAGATACGCAGTATTTT,CASRRTSSTDTQYF
TRBV6-2/TRBV6-3,-,TRBD2,TRBJ2-1,TGTGCCAGCAGCCCCCTCGCGGGGGGGAACAATGAGCAGTTCTTC,CASSPLAGGNNEQFF
TRBV6-5,few,TRBD1,TRBJ2-1,TGTGCCAGCAGTACCCGGGACAGGGGAAGGAATGAGCAGTTCTTC,CASSTRDRGRNEQFF
TRBV24-1,-,TRBD1,TRBJ2-5,TGTGCCACCAGTAAAGAGGGGACAGGGGTAGAGACCCAGTACTTC,CATSKEGTGVETQYF
TRBV19,-,-,TRBJ1-1,TGTGCCACCAAACCCTGGCAGGATAACACTGAAGCTTTCTTT,CATKPWQDNTEAFF
TRBV25-1,-,-,TRBJ1-6,TGTGCCACCGCGAAACCGGGACAAACTAATTCACCCCTCCACTTT,CATAKPGQTNSPLHF
TRBV24-1,-,-,TRBJ2-1,TGTGCCACCAGTGACCCAGGGGGGGGTCAAAACGACAATGAGCAGTTCTTC,CATSDPGGGQNDNEQFF
TRBV18,-,-,TRBJ2-5,TGTGCCAGCTCACCAGGGCAGGGGGAGACCCAGTACTTC,CASSPGQGETQYF
TRBV7-2,-,TRBD2,TRBJ2-5,TGTGCCAGCAGCCTCCCGGGGGGGTTGGAGACCCAGTACTTC,CASSLPGGLETQYF
TRBV7-2,-,-,TRBJ2-5,TGTGCCAGCAGCTTAACCGGAGGGCAAGAGACCCAGTACTTC,CASSLTGGQETQYF
TRBV7-3,-,TRBD2,TRBJ2-6,TGTGCCAGCACCCCTCGCGGGGGGTACCTCTCTGGGGCCAACGTCCTGACTTTC,CASTPRGGYLSGANVLTF
TRBV27,-,TRBD2,TRBJ2-1,TGTGCCAGCAGTTTATCGACTAGCGGGGGATCCTACAATGAGCAGTTCTTC,CASSLSTSGGSYNEQFF
TRBV28,-,-,TRBJ1-2,TGTGCCAGCAGACGACAGATTAACTATGGCTACACCTTC,CASRRQINYGYTF
TRBV9,-,-,TRBJ2-2,TGTGCCAGCAGCGGACAGAACACCGGGGAGCTGTTTTTT,CASSGQNTGELFF
TRBV5-1,-,TRBD2,TRBJ2-1,TGCGCCAGCAGCAAATACGCCACTAGCGGGTCTTACAATGAGCAGTTCTTC,CASSKYATSGSYNEQFF
TRBV5-4,-,-,TRBJ2-3,TGTGCCAGCAGCCTTGGGGGAAGCACAGATACGCAGTATTTT,CASSLGGSTDTQYF
TRBV18,-,TRBD1,TRBJ2-2,TGTGCCAGCCCAGGGACAGGTCAGGACACCGGGGAGCTGTTTTTT,CASPGTGQDTGELFF
TRBV19,few,-,TRBJ1-4,TGTGCCAGTAGTATAGCGGGATCAACTAATGAAAAACTGTTTTTT,CASSIAGSTNEKLFF
TRBV29-1,-,-,TRBJ2-5,TGCAGCGTCTTAAGCGCAAACCAAGAGACCCAGTACTTC,CSVLSANQETQYF
TRBV5-4,-,TRBD1,TRBJ2-5,TGTGCCAGCAGCCCGACAGGGGGATGGGAGACCCAGTACTTC,CASSPTGGWETQYF
TRBV12-3/TRBV12-4,-,-,TRBJ1-2,TGTGCCAGCAGTCCTCTTGGTTGGGGGGGCTACACCTTC,CASSPLGWGGYTF
TRBV28,once,-,TRBJ2-3,TGTGCCTCTTCTGGATTTGGGGGGAACGAGGGGGATACGCAGTATTTT,CASSGFGGNEGDTQYF
TRBV11-3,-,-,TRBJ2-3,TGTGCCAGCAGCGCTGGTGGACTAGGGGGGGATACGCAGTATTTT,CASSAGGLGGDTQYF